A single sample gave rise to the 11 T cell receptor beta chains below, sequenced in a study of graft-versus-host responses after intestinal transplantation. The repertoire was sequenced with immunoSEQ multiplex PCR; TCRdb's copy has only in-frame clones and lacks some. The sample has 130,000 or so clones, about nine tenths seen once. These receptors' antigens are unknown. The source material was unstimulated CD4+ T cells sorted from spleen or lymph node cells, sampled before intestinal transplant. These receptors all come from a human donor who received an intestinal transplant.

DNA for the CDR3: TGTGCCAGCAGCTGGGGGAGGGACCCCAGCATTCAGTACTTC. It specifies CASSWGRDPSIQYF. V gene TRBV5-6 combines with J gene TRBJ2-4, with 7 nucleotides matching TRBD2. V lost 3 bases, J lost 9 bases, and 9 bases stayed unmatched. Germline V gene sequence: CDR1 SGHDT, CDR2 YYEEEE. The CDR3 is 14 amino acids.

In DNA form, the CDR3 reads TGTGCCAGCAGTCTCACCGGACTGAGCAGCACAGATACGCAGTATTTT. Protein sequence: CASSLTGLSSTDTQYF. V and J are TRBV28 and TRBJ2-3; the D gene is possibly TRBD2 (5 bases). The CDR3 is 16 residues long. From germline, CDR1 is MDHEN and CDR2 SYDVKM. V was shortened by 5 bases and J by 0 bases, with 15 bases between the two germline ends.

The chain recombines TRBV27 with TRBJ2-7, with D possibly being TRBD1 (5 bases). Trimming removed 4 bases at V and 2 bases at J, with 9 bases between. The CDR3 is 13 residues long. CDR1 is MNHEY and CDR2 is SMNVEV in the germline V gene (reference sequence). CDR3 region: CASSSVGPYEQYF. Here the CDR3 DNA reads TGTGCCAGCAGTTCTGTGGGGCCCTACGAGCAGTACTTC.

This clone was found once. The chain has TRBV15 and TRBJ2-6; 8 bases map to TRBD1. The CDR3 length is 16 residues. V lost 3 bases, J lost 1 base, and 2 bases stayed unmatched. Germline loops: CDR1 LNHNV, CDR2 YYDKDF (reference sequence). CDR3 DNA: TGTGCCACCAGCAGGGACAGGGAATCTGGGGCCAACGTCCTGACTTTC. It specifies CATSRDRESGANVLTF.

The chain uses TRBV7-2 and TRBJ2-7; 9 positions match TRBD2. The CDR3 length is 15 residues. Germline assignment: CDR1 SGHTA and CDR2 FQGNSA. Trimming removed 5 bases from V and 4 bases from J; junction bases left unmatched: 9. CDR3 sequence: CASSPRSGSGYEQYF. The CDR3 DNA follows: TGTGCCAGCAGCCCGCGTAGCGGGAGCGGGTACGAGCAGTACTTC. Complete variable domain (other parts from reference TRBV7-2 and TRBJ2-7): GAGVSQSPSNKVTEKGKDVELRCDPISGHTALYWYRQSLGQGLEFLIYFQGNSAPDKSGLPSDRFSAERTGGSVSTLTIQRTQQEDSAVYLCASSPRSGSGYEQYFGPGTRLTVT.

This chain connects TRBV6-1 to TRBJ1-3, with D hard to call. Looked up from germline, CDR1 is MNHNS and CDR2 is SASEGT. V gave up 0 bases and J gave up 1 base, with 19 bases separating them. The CDR3 contains 19 residues. CDR3 amino acids: CASSEAEGYASPSGNTIYF. DNA for the CDR3: TGTGCCAGCAGTGAAGCGGAGGGTTACGCGTCCCCATCTGGAAACACCATATATTTT.

This clone came up once. This chain links TRBV7-9 with TRBJ2-2, with a possible D match to TRBD2 (6 bases). Germline assignment: CDR1 SEHNR and CDR2 FQNEAQ (reference sequence). With 4 bases removed from V and 7 bases from J, the gap between germline ends came to 19 bases. The CDR3 spans 16 residues. CDR3 nucleotide sequence: TGTGCCAGCAGCTCTGGGACTGAAGGTTTTGGCGGGGAGCTGTTTTTT. As protein: CASSSGTEGFGGELFF.

V usage is TRBV5-4 and J usage is TRBJ1-6; D is uncertain. Trimming took off 7 bases at V and 4 bases at J, with 6 bases between the two ends. Germline-derived CDR1 and CDR2 are SGHNT and YYREEE (reference sequence). This CDR3 comprises 12 residues. The CDR3 sequence is CASFDYNSPLHF. In DNA, the CDR3 is TGTGCCAGCTTCGATTATAATTCACCCCTCCACTTT.

V is TRBV5-1 and J is TRBJ1-1; 7 nucleotides line up with TRBD1. Unmatched junction bases numbered 12, after V lost 4 bases and J lost 0 bases. The CDR3 runs to 17 residues. The germline CDR1 and CDR2 sequences are SGHRS and YFSETQ. CDR3: CASSPRQGVGVNTEAFF. CDR3 in DNA: TGCGCCAGCAGCCCAAGACAGGGTGTCGGTGTGAACACTGAAGCTTTCTTT.

The chain employs TRBV27 and TRBJ2-6; TRBD1 is a possible D gene (6 bases). V lost 5 bases and J 0 bases, leaving 20 bases between the germline ends. The germline V gene has CDR1 MNHEY and CDR2 SMNVEV (reference sequence). The CDR3 covers 19 residues. The CDR3 protein is CASSLSRGRVGSGANVLTF. The CDR3 DNA sequence: TGTGCCAGCAGTCTCAGCAGGGGCAGGGTAGGCTCTGGGGCCAACGTCCTGACTTTC.

This chain links TRBV7-3 with TRBJ1-1, with D possibly being TRBD1 (5 bases). CDR3 length: 13 amino acids. Germline loops: CDR1 SGHTA, CDR2 FQGTGA. Trimming took off 5 bases at V and 9 bases at J, with 16 bases between the two ends. The chain's CDR3 is CASSLGQEYQAFF. As DNA, the CDR3 is TGTGCCAGCAGCCTCGGACAAGAATATCAAGCTTTCTTT.